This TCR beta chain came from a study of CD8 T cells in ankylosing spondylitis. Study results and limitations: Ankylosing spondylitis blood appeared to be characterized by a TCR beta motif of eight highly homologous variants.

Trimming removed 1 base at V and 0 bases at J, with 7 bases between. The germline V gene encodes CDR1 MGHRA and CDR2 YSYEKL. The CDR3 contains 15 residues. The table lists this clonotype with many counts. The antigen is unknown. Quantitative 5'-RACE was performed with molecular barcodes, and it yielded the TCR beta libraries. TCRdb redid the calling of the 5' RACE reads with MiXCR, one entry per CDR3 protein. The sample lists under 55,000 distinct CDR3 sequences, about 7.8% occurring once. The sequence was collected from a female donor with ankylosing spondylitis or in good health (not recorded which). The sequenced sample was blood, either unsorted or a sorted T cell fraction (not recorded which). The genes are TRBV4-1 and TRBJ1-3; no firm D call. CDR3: CASSQVLLSGNTIYF. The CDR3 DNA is TGCGCCAGCAGCCAAGTGCTTCTCTCTGGAAACACCATATATTTT.